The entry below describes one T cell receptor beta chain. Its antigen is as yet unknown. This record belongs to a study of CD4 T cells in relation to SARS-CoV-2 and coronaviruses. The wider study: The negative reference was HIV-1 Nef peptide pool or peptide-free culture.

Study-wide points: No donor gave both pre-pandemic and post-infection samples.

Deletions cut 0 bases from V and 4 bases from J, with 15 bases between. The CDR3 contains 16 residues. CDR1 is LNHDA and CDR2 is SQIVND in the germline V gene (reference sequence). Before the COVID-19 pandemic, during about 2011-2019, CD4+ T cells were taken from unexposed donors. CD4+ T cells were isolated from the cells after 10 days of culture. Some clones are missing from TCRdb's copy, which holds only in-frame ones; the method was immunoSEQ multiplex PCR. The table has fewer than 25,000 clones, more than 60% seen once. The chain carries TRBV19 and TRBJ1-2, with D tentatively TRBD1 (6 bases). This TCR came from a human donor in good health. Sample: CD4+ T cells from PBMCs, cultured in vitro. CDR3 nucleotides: TGTGCCAGTAGTATAGACAAACAGGGCTACTTCTATGGCTACACCTTC. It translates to CASSIDKQGYFYGYTF.